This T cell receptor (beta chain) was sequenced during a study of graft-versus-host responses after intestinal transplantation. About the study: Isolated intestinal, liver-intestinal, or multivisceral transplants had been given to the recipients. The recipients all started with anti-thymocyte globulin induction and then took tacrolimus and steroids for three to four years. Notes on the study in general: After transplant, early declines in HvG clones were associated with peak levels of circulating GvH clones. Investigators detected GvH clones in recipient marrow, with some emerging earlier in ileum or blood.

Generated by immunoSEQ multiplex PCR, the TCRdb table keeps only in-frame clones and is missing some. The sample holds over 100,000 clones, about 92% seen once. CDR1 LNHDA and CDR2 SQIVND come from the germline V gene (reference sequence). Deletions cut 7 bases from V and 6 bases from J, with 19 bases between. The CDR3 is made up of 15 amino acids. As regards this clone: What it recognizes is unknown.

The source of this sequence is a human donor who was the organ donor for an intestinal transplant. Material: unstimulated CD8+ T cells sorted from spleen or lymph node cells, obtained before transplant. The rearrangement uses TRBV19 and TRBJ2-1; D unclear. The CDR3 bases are TGTGCCAGTAAACGATTCGGGCACGAGATCAATGAGCAGTTCTTC. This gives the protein CASKRFGHEINEQFF.